This passage covers 10 T cell receptor beta chains from one sample sequenced in a study of identical twins. Using its own MiXCR run on the 5' RACE reads, TCRdb lists one record per CDR3 protein. This sample has around 370,000 distinct CDR3 sequences, with approximately 9.1% found just once. The sequencing sample was made of naive T cells sorted from blood. These receptors were taken from a woman aged 45-65 years in good health.

This chain joins TRBV20-1 and TRBJ2-7; TRBD2 agrees at 10 bases. The trim removed 1 base at V and 6 bases at J, leaving 3 bases unmatched. The CDR3 has 13 amino acids. CDR1 is DFQATT, CDR2 SNEGSKA, per germline (reference sequence). The CDR3 sequence is CSARGPSGSEQYF. In nucleotides, the CDR3 is TGCAGTGCTAGAGGTCCTAGCGGGAGCGAGCAGTACTTC.

CDR3 DNA: TGTGCCAGCAGCCAAGAGGGGGGAGTGGGCGATACGCAGTATTTT. Translated: CASSQEGGVGDTQYF. The chain joins TRBV3-1 to TRBJ2-3, with TRBD2 as a possible D gene (6 bases). CDR3 length equals 15 residues. Per germline, CDR1 LGHDT and CDR2 YNNKEL (reference sequence). V lost 0 bases to trimming and J lost 6 bases, with 13 bases between them.

This clonotype was found once. The junction departs from the called germline gene at one end, perhaps through a read error. The chain has TRBV7-2 and TRBJ1-1; D remains ambiguous. Germline V CDR1 and CDR2: SGHTA, FQGNSA. The CDR3 runs to 15 residues. The CDR3 loop reads CASSLAAVSSREAFF. For the CDR3, the DNA is TGTGCCAGCAGCCTAGCGGCCGTATCCAGCCGTGAAGCTTTCTTT.

This clonotype has a count of ten or more. The gene calls are TRBV7-9 and TRBJ2-7, with D unclear. V lost 5 bases, J lost 2 bases, and 4 bases lay in between. Germline loops: CDR1 SEHNR, CDR2 FQNEAQ (reference sequence). This CDR3 contains 11 residues. Here the CDR3 DNA reads TGTGCCAGCAGCAGCCCCTACGAGCAGTACTTC. This codes for CASSSPYEQYF.

This clonotype came up many times. V is TRBV9 and J is TRBJ2-3, with D uncertain. This CDR3 comprises 13 residues. Trimming shortened V by 0 bases and J by 2 bases, and 4 bases separated the two germline ends. CDR1 and CDR2 from the germline V gene are SGDLS and YYNGEE. Written as DNA, the CDR3 is TGTGCCAGCAGCGTAGGAATCACAGATACGCAGTATTTT. Encoded protein: CASSVGITDTQYF.

A few counts support this clonotype. The chain is built from TRBV11-2 and TRBJ2-5; 11 positions agree with TRBD2. After removal of 3 bases from V and 5 bases from J, the junction contained 8 bases not matched to a gene. The CDR3 has 16 amino acids. Germline assignment: CDR1 SGHAT and CDR2 FQNNGV. The CDR3 DNA reads as TGTGCCAGCAGCTTGATACTAGCGGGAGTGGGGGAGACCCAGTACTTC. It translates to CASSLILAGVGETQYF.

In its sample, this clonotype was seen many times. The rearrangement links TRBV24-1 to TRBJ2-6; 7 positions agree with TRBD1. The CDR3 has 18 amino acids. The germline V gene has CDR1 KGHDR and CDR2 SFDVKD. V was clipped by 4 bases and J by 0 bases; unmatched bases: 8. The CDR3 protein is CATSEGGQSPSGANVLTF. The CDR3 DNA reads as TGTGCCACCAGTGAAGGGGGACAGTCCCCCTCTGGGGCCAACGTCCTGACTTTC.

With regard to this clonotype: The junction differs from germline at one of its ends, possibly a read error. The chain recombines TRBV7-9 with TRBJ1-4; D is uncertain. The CDR3 loop spans 14 amino acids. Germline V gene data show CDR1 as SEHNR and CDR2 as FQNEAQ (reference sequence). The CDR3 loop reads CASSLNGPKEKLFF. Written as DNA, the CDR3 is TGTGCCAGCAGCTTAAACGGCCCTAAGGAAAAACTGTTTTTT.

In this sample, this clonotype turned up a few times. V and J are TRBV12-3 or TRBV12-4 and TRBJ2-5; 9 bases fit TRBD2. The ends lost 3 bases at V and 4 bases at J; junction bases unmatched: 6. The CDR3 covers 15 residues. CDR3: CASSLRREGRETQYF. The CDR3 bases are TGTGCCAGCAGTTTGAGGCGGGAGGGCCGAGAGACCCAGTACTTC.

This clonotype was seen repeatedly, ten times or more. CDR3 nucleotides: TGTGCCAGCAGTTTATCAGTTTTGGATACGCAGTATTTT. It is translated as CASSLSVLDTQYF. This chain links TRBV27 with TRBJ2-3; no firm D call. This CDR3 is built from 13 residues. The V end was cut by 0 bases, the J end by 6 bases, with 7 bases between. In germline, CDR1 is MNHEY, CDR2 SMNVEV (reference sequence).